This entry concerns a single T cell receptor (beta chain). V was clipped by 5 bases and J by 7 bases; unmatched bases: 10. Germline V lookup: CDR1 MNHEY, CDR2 SVGAGI. This CDR3 spans 14 amino acids. The data stem from a study of blood T cell repertoires in COVID-19. For the study at large: Acute-phase and convalescent COVID-19 samples originated in the United States, Italy and Spain. The cDNA or gDNA used as material had been derived from T cells, B-cell-depleted T cells, or PBMCs.

Authors' data handling: The assay estimated nucleated cells by amplifying reference gene primers. The assay was immunoSEQ multiplex PCR, and TCRdb's table has in-frame clones only and misses some. V and J calls and clone size come straight from that table; D and trimming were deduced from the DNA. The sample lists 150,000 to 200,000 clones; about 85% were seen once. Sequencing was carried out using peripheral blood. This clonotype originated in a young man with acute or convalescent COVID-19. This sequence joins TRBV6-5 and TRBJ1-1, with 7 positions matching TRBD1. In DNA, the CDR3 is TGTGCCAGCAGTCTGCAGGGGGTAGTCAGTGAAGCTTTCTTT. It codes for CASSLQGVVSEAFF.